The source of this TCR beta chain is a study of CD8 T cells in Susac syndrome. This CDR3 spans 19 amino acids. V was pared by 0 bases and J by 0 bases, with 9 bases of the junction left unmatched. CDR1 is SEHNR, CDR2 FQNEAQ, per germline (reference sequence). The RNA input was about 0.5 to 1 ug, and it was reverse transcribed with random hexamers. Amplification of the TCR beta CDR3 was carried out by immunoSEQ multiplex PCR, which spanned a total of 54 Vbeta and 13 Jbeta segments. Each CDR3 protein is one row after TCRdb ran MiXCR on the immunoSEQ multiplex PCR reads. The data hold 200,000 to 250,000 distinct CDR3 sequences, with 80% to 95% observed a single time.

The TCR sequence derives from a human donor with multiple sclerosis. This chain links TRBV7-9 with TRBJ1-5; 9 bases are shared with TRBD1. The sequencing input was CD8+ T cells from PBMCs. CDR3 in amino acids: CASSLANWTGEYSNQPQHF. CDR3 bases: TGTGCCAGCAGCTTAGCAAATTGGACAGGGGAATATAGCAATCAGCCCCAGCATTTT.